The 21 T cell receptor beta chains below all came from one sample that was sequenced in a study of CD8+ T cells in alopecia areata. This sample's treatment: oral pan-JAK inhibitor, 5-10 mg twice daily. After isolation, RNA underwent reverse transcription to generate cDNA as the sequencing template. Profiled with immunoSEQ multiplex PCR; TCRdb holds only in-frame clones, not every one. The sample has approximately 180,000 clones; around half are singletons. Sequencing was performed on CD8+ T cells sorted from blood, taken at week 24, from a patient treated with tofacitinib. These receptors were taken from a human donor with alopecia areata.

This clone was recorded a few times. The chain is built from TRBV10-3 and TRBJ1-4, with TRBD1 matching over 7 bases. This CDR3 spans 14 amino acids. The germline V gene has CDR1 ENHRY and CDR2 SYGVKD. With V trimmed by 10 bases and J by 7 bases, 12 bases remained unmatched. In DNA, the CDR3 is TGTGCCAGCCAAGGGAATACAGGGGTTGAAAAACTGTTTTTT. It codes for CASQGNTGVEKLFF.

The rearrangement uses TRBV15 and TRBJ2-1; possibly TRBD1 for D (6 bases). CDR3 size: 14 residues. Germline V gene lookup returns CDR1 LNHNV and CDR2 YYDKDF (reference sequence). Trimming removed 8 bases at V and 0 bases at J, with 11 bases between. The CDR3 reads CATLDRSSYNEQFF. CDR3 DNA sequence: TGTGCCACCTTGGACAGAAGCTCCTACAATGAGCAGTTCTTC. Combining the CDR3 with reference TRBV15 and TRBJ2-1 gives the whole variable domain DAMVIQNPRYQVTQFGKPVTLSCSQTLNHNVMYWYQQKSSQAPKLLFHYYDKDFNNEADTPDNFQSRRPNTSFCFLDIRSPGLGDTAMYLCATLDRSSYNEQFFGPGTRLTVL.

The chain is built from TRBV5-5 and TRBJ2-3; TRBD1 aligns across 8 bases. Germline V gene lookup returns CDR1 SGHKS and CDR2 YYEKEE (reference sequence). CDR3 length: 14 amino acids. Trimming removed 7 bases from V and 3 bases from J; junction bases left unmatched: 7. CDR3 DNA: TGTGCCAGCGACCAAGACAGGGGAACAGATACGCAGTATTTT. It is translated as CASDQDRGTDTQYF. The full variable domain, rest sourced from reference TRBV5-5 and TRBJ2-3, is DAGVTQSPTHLIKTRGQQVTLRCSPISGHKSVSWYQQVLGQGPQFIFQYYEKEERGRGNFPDRFSARQFPNYSSELNVNALLLGDSALYLCASDQDRGTDTQYFGPGTRLTVL.

This CDR3 reads CASSVPLKGSGGEQETQYF. The CDR3 DNA sequence: TGTGCCAGCAGTGTCCCCTTGAAAGGCAGCGGGGGAGAGCAAGAGACCCAGTACTTC. The genes are TRBV2 and TRBJ2-5; 8 positions agree with TRBD2. The CDR3 is 19 residues long. V dropped 4 bases and J dropped 2; count of bases not matched to a gene: 18. From germline, CDR1 is SNHLY and CDR2 FYNNEI.

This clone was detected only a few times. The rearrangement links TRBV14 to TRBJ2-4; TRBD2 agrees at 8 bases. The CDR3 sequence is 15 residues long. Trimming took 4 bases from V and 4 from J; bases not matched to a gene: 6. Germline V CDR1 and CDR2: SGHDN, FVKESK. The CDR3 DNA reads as TGTGCCAGCAGCCTCCAGCGGGGGATAAAAAACATTCAGTACTTC. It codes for CASSLQRGIKNIQYF.

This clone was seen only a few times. CDR3 sequence (DNA): TGCAGCGTTGAAGCATACCGGGACAGGGGGACCGAGCAGTACTTC. Translated, it gives CSVEAYRDRGTEQYF. J is TRBJ2-7 and V is TRBV29-1; 11 bases agree with TRBD1. CDR1 and CDR2 (germline): SQVTM, ANQGSEA. Trimming took 1 base from V and 6 from J; bases not matched to a gene: 8. CDR3 length: 15 residues.

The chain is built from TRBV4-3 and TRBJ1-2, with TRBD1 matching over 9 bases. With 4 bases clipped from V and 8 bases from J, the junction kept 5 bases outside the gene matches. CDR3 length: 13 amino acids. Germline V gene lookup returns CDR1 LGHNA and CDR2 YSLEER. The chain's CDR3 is CASSPGTGPGYTF. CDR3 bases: TGCGCCAGCAGCCCAGGGACAGGGCCGGGCTACACCTTC.

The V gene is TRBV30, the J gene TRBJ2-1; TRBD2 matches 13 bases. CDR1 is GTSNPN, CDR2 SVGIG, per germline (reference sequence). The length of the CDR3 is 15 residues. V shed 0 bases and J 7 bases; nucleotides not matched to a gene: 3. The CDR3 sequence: CAWSVGLAGSNEQFF. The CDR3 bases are TGTGCCTGGAGTGTGGGACTAGCGGGGAGTAATGAGCAGTTCTTC.

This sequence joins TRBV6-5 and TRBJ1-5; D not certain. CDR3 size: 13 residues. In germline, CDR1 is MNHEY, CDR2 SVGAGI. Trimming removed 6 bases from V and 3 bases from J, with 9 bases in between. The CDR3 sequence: CASSPLSNQPQHF. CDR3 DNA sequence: TGTGCCAGCAGCCCCCTGTCCAATCAGCCCCAGCATTTT.

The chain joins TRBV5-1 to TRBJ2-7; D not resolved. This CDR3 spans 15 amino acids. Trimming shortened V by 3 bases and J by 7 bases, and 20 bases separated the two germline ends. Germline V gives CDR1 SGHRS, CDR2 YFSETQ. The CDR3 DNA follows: TGCGCCAGCAGCTCCAGCGACACCAGCAGAGGAGAGCAGTACTTC. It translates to CASSSSDTSRGEQYF.

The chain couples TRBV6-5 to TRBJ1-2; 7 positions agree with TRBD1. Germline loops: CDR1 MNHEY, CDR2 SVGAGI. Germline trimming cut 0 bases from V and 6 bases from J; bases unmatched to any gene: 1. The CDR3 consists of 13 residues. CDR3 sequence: CASSYSTGHGYTF. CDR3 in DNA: TGTGCCAGCAGTTACTCGACAGGGCATGGCTACACCTTC.

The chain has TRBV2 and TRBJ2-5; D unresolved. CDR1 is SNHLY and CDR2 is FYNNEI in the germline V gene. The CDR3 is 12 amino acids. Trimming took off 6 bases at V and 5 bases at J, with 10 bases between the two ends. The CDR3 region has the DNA TGTGCCAGCAGGCAGGTGGGGGAGACCCAGTACTTC. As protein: CASRQVGETQYF.

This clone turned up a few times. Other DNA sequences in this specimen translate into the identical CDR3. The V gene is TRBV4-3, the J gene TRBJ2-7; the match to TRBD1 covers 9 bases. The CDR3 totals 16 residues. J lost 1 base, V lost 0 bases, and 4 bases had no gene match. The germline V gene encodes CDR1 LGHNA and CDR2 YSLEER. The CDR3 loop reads CASSQDDGQGSYEQYF. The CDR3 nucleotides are TGCGCCAGCAGCCAAGATGACGGACAGGGGTCCTACGAGCAGTACTTC.

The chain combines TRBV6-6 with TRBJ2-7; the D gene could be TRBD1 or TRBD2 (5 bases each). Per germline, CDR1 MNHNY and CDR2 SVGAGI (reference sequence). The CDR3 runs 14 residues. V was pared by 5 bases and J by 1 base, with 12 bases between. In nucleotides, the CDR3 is TGTGCCAGCAGTAAGGGACCGCGTTCCTACGAGCAGTACTTC. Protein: CASSKGPRSYEQYF.

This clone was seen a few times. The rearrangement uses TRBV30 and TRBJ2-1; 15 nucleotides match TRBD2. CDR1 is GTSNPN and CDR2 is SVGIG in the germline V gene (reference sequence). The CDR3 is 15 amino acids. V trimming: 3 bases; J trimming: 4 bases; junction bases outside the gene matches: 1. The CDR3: CAWSGLAGGYNEQFF. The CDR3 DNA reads TGTGCCTGGAGCGGACTAGCGGGGGGGTACAATGAGCAGTTCTTC.

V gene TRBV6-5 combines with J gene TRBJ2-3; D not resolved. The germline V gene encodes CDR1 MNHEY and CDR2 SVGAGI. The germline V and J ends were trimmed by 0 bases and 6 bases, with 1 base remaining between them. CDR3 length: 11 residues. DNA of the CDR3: TGTGCCAGCAGTTACTCCGATACGCAGTATTTT. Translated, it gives CASSYSDTQYF.

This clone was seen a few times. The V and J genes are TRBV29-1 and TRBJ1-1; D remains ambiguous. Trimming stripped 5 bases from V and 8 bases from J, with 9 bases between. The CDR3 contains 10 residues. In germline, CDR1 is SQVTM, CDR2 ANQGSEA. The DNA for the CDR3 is TGCAGCGTTACGCAGGCGGAAGCTTTCTTT. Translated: CSVTQAEAFF.

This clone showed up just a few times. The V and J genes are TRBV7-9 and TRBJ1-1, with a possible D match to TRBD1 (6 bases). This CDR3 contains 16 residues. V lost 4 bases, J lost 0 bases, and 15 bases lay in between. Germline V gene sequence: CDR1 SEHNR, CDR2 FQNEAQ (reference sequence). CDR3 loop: CASSYRTGHMNTEAFF. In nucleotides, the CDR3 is TGTGCCAGCAGCTACCGCACGGGACATATGAACACTGAAGCTTTCTTT.

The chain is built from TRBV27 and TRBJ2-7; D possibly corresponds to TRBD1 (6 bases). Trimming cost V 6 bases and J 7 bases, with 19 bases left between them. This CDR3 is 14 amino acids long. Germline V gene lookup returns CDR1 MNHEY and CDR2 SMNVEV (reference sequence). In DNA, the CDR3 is TGTGCCAGCAGGCAGACAGGCGATCTACGAGAGCAGTACTTC. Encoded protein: CASRQTGDLREQYF.

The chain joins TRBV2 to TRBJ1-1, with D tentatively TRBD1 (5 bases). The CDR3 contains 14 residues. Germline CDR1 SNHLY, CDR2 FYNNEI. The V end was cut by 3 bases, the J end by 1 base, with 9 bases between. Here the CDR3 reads CASSDSRGNTEAFF. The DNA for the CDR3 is TGTGCCAGCAGTGATTCGAGGGGGAACACTGAAGCTTTCTTT. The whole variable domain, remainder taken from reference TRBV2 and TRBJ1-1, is EPEVTQTPSHQVTQMGQEVILRCVPISNHLYFYWYRQILGQKVEFLVSFYNNEISEKSEIFDDQFSVERPDGSNFTLKIRSTKLEDSAMYFCASSDSRGNTEAFFGQGTRLTVV.

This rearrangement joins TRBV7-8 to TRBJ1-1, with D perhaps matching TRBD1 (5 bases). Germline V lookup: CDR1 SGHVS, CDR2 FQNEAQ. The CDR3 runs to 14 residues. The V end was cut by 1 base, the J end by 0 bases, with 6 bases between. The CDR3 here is CASSLEGLNTEAFF. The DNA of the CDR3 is TGTGCCAGCAGCTTAGAGGGGCTGAACACTGAAGCTTTCTTT. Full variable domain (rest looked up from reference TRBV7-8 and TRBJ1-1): GAGVSQSPRYKVAKRGQDVALRCDPISGHVSLFWYQQALGQGPEFLTYFQNEAQLDKSGLPSDRFFAERPEGSVSTLKIQRTQQEDSAVYLCASSLEGLNTEAFFGQGTRLTVV.